Presented here are 10 T cell receptor beta chains from one specimen sequenced in a study of blood T cell repertoires in COVID-19. Clones were sequenced by immunoSEQ multiplex PCR, and TCRdb holds only the in-frame ones, with some missing. The sample includes 150,000 to 200,000 clones, approximately 80% of them seen just once. Sequencing input: PBMCs or T cells enriched from blood (not recorded which). The source of these receptors is a woman aged 60-75 years who had recovered from COVID-19.

This clone was recorded only once. The V call is TRBV11-2, the J call TRBJ2-1; TRBD2 is a possible D gene (6 bases). There are 13 residues in the CDR3. The germline V gene encodes CDR1 SGHAT and CDR2 FQNNGV. V shed 4 bases and J shed 7 bases, with 11 bases lying between them. The CDR3: CASSSRLGNEQFF. The CDR3 bases are TGTGCCAGCAGCTCAAGACTAGGTAATGAGCAGTTCTTC.

This chain links TRBV3-1 (or the pseudogene TRBV3-2) with TRBJ1-1, with TRBD1 matching 7 bases. Germline V gene data show CDR1 as LGHDT and CDR2 as YNNKEL (reference sequence). The CDR3 is 14 residues long. The V gene end was trimmed by 1 base and the J gene end by 5 bases; junction bases not matched to a gene: 4. The CDR3 DNA is TGTGCCAGCAGCCAAGTAACAGGGGCGACTGAAGCTTTCTTT. This sequence encodes CASSQVTGATEAFF.

This clone was seen only a few times. The rearrangement joins TRBV18 to TRBJ2-2; D gene ambiguous. Trimming pared 3 bases from V and 7 bases from J, leaving 9 bases between. CDR1 is KGHSH and CDR2 is LQKENI in the germline V gene. CDR3 size: 13 residues. The CDR3 region is CASSPRWNGELFF. The CDR3 DNA reads TGTGCCAGCTCACCGAGGTGGAACGGGGAGCTGTTTTTT. Combining the CDR3 with reference TRBV18 and TRBJ2-2 gives the whole variable domain NAGVMQNPRHLVRRRGQEARLRCSPMKGHSHVYWYRQLPEEGLKFMVYLQKENIIDESGMPKERFSAEFPKEGPSILRIQQVVRGDSAAYFCASSPRWNGELFFGEGSRLTVL.

This clone was recorded only once. This rearrangement joins TRBV5-1 to TRBJ1-2; TRBD1 matches 10 bases. The J segment lost 5 bases and the V segment lost 0 bases, leaving 7 bases of the junction unmatched. This CDR3 is 16 amino acids long. CDR1 and CDR2 (germline): SGHRS, YFSETQ. The CDR3 is CASSLASGTGDYGYTF. CDR3 coding DNA: TGCGCCAGCAGCTTGGCCTCCGGGACAGGGGATTATGGCTACACCTTC.

The chain carries TRBV6-5 and TRBJ2-3, with 9 bases identical to TRBD1. The V gene end was trimmed by 0 bases and the J gene end by 4 bases; junction bases not matched to a gene: 2. CDR3 size: 15 residues. Germline CDR1 and CDR2: MNHEY and SVGAGI. The CDR3 region is CASSYSQGAPDTQYF. CDR3 DNA sequence: TGTGCCAGCAGTTACTCACAGGGGGCCCCAGATACGCAGTATTTT.

The chain combines TRBV3-1 (or the pseudogene TRBV3-2) with TRBJ2-3; D might be TRBD2 (6 bases). The germline CDR1 and CDR2 sequences are LGHDT and YNNKEL (reference sequence). With 4 bases removed from V and 3 bases from J, the gap between germline ends came to 17 bases. The CDR3 totals 16 residues. CDR3 amino acids: CASSPPEGTGTDTQYF. CDR3 coding DNA: TGTGCCAGCAGCCCTCCGGAGGGGACGGGGACAGATACGCAGTATTTT.

CDR3 protein: CAISESLGNLAGAHNEQFF. The CDR3 DNA sequence: TGTGCCATCAGTGAGTCGTTGGGGAATCTAGCGGGGGCCCACAATGAGCAGTTCTTC. The chain carries TRBV10-3 and TRBJ2-1; 10 nucleotides match TRBD2. The V and J ends lost 0 bases and 5 bases, in that order; junction bases with no gene match: 13. Germline V gene sequence: CDR1 ENHRY, CDR2 SYGVKD. The CDR3 totals 19 residues.

V gene TRBV5-1 combines with J gene TRBJ2-5; 7 positions match TRBD2. V trimming: 5 bases; J trimming: 2 bases; junction bases outside the gene matches: 12. The length of the CDR3 is 16 residues. The germline CDR1 and CDR2 sequences are SGHRS and YFSETQ. The CDR3 nucleotides read TGCGCCAGCAGTTTTGGGTCCCCGGGACTACAAGAGACCCAGTACTTC. Amino acid sequence: CASSFGSPGLQETQYF.

The chain joins TRBV19 to TRBJ2-3; TRBD2 aligns across 9 bases. This CDR3 is 19 amino acids long. V shed 5 bases, J shed 1 base, and the junction held 16 bases outside the gene matches. The germline V gene encodes CDR1 LNHDA and CDR2 SQIVND (reference sequence). The CDR3 protein is CASSQGMGSGGMRTDTQYF. The CDR3 DNA reads TGTGCCAGTAGTCAGGGGATGGGAAGCGGGGGGATGCGCACAGATACGCAGTATTTT.

This clone showed up just a few times. This rearrangement joins TRBV29-1 to TRBJ1-2; D may be TRBD1 (5 bases). The CDR3 covers 11 residues. Germline-derived CDR1 and CDR2 are SQVTM and ANQGSEA. Trimming removed 6 bases at V and 2 bases at J, with 7 bases between. CDR3 loop: CSVGRNYGYTF. For the CDR3, the DNA is TGCAGCGTGGGGCGGAACTATGGCTACACCTTC. Using reference TRBV29-1 and TRBJ1-2 for the parts outside the CDR3, the full variable domain is SAVISQKPSRDICQRGTSLTIQCQVDSQVTMMFWYRQQPGQSLTLIATANQGSEATYESGFVIDKFPISRPNLTFSTLTVSNMSPEDSSIYLCSVGRNYGYTFGSGTRLTVV.